What follows describes a single TCR beta chain. Its antigen is not identified. This record belongs to a study of T cell responses to AZD1222 COVID-19 vaccine. Study observations and caveats: Females made up more of the donors, who were largely white British, and clonal diversity may have come out too low. The reported proportion of spike-specific TCRs targeting unmutated variant regions was nearly half. No day 14 peak samples; only post-peak repertoires were characterized.

The CDR3 is made up of 17 amino acids. Germline lookup yields CDR1 LGHDT and CDR2 YNNKEL (reference sequence). Trimming removed 3 bases from V and 2 bases from J; junction bases left unmatched: 9. The table came from immunoSEQ multiplex PCR; TCRdb's copy has only in-frame clones and leaves some out. The sample includes under 150,000 clones, about 91% of them seen just once. The chain links TRBV3-1 (or the pseudogene TRBV3-2) to TRBJ2-3; 9 positions agree with TRBD2. The source was peripheral blood, collected on day 0 of AZD1222 vaccination. The clonotype comes from an adult in good health. The CDR3 sequence is CASSHTLAGTATDTQYF. CDR3 bases: TGTGCCAGCAGCCACACGCTAGCGGGGACGGCCACAGATACGCAGTATTTT.